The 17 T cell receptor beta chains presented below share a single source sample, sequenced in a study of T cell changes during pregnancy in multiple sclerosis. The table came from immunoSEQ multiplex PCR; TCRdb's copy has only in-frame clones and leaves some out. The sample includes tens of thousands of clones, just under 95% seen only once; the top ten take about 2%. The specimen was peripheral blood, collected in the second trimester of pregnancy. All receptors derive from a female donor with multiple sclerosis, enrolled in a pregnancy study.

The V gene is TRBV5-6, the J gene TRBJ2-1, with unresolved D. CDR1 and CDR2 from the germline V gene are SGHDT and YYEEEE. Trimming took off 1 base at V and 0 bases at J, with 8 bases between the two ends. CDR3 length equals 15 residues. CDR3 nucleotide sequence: TGTGCCAGCAGCTTGATGTTGAGCTCCTACAATGAGCAGTTCTTC. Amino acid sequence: CASSLMLSSYNEQFF. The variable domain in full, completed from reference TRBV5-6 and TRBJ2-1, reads DAGVTQSPTHLIKTRGQQVTLRCSPKSGHDTVSWYQQALGQGPQFIFQYYEEEERQRGNFPDRFSGHQFPNYSSELNVNALLLGDSALYLCASSLMLSSYNEQFFGPGTRLTVL.

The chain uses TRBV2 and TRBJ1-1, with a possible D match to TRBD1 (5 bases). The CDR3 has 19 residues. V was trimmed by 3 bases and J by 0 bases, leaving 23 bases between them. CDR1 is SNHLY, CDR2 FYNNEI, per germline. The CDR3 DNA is TGTGCCAGCAGTGATAGGGGATGGAGGGGCAGGCCTATGAACACTGAAGCTTTCTTT. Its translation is CASSDRGWRGRPMNTEAFF.

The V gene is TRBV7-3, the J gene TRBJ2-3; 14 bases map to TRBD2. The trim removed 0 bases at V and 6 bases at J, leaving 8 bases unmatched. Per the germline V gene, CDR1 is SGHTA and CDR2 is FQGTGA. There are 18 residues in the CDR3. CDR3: CASSLTATSGGARDTQYF. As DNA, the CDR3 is TGTGCCAGCAGCTTAACCGCGACTAGCGGGGGGGCTCGGGATACGCAGTATTTT.

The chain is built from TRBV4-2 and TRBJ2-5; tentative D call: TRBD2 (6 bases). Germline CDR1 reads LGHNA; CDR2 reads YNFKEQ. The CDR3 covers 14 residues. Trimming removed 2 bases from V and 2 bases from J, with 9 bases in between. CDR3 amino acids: CASSQQRVQETQYF. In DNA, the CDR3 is TGTGCCAGCAGCCAACAGCGGGTACAAGAGACCCAGTACTTC.

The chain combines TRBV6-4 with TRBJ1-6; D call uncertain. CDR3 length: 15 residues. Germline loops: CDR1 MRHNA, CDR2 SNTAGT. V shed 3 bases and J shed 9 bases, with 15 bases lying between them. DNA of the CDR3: TGTGCCAGCAGTGAATCAGAGGCTCGGAGTTCACCCCTCCACTTT. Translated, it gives CASSESEARSSPLHF.

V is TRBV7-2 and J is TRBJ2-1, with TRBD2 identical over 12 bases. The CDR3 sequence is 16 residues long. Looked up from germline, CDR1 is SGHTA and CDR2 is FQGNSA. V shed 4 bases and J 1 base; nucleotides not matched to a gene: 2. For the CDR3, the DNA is TGTGCCAGCAGCTCTAGCGGGGGGGCATCCTACAATGAGCAGTTCTTC. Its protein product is CASSSSGGASYNEQFF.

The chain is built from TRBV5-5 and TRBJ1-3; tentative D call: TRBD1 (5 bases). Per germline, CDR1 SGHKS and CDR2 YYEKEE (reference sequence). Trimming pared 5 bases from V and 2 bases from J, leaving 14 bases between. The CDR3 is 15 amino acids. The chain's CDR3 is CASSSDSLAGNTIYF. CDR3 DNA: TGTGCCAGCAGTTCCGACAGTCTGGCTGGAAACACCATATATTTT.

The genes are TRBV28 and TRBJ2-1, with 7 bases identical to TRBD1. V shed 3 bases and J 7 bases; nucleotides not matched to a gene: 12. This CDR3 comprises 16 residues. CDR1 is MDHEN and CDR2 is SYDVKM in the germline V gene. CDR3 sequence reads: CASSFVNRGSANEQFF. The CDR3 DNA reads TGTGCCAGCAGTTTCGTAAACAGGGGATCGGCGAATGAGCAGTTCTTC.

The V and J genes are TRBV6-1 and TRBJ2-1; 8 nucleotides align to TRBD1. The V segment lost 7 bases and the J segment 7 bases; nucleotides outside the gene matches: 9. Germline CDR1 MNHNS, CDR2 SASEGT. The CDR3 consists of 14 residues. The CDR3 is CASNGQGEANEQFF. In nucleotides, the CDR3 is TGTGCCAGCAATGGACAGGGCGAGGCGAATGAGCAGTTCTTC.

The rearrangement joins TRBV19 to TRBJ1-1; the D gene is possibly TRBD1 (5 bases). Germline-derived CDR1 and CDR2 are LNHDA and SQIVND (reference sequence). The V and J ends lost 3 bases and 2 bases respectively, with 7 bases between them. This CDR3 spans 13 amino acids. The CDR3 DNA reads TGTGCCAGTAGTATTAGGGGTAACACTGAAGCTTTCTTT. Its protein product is CASSIRGNTEAFF.

As DNA, the CDR3 is TGTGCCTGGAGTCTCCGTCGGGGGAAGGGGGCTTTCTTT. It specifies CAWSLRRGKGAFF. The J gene is TRBJ1-1, the V gene TRBV30, with D possibly TRBD1 on 5 matching bases. The length of the CDR3 is 13 residues. Deletions cut 2 bases from V and 11 bases from J, with 18 bases between. In germline, CDR1 is GTSNPN, CDR2 SVGIG (reference sequence).

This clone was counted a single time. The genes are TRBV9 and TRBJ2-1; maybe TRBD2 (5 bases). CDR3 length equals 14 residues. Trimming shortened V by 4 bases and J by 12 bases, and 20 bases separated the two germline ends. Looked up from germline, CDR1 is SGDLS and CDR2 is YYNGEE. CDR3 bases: TGTGCCAGCAGCCTAAGGGATGCTCCCGGGATGCAGTTCTTC. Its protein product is CASSLRDAPGMQFF.

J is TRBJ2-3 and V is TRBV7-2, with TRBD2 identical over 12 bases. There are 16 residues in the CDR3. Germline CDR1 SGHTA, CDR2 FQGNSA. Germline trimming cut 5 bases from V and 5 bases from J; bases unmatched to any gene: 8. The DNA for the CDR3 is TGTGCCAGCAGCCTGCGACTAGCGGGGGCCGGAGATACGCAGTATTTT. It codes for CASSLRLAGAGDTQYF.

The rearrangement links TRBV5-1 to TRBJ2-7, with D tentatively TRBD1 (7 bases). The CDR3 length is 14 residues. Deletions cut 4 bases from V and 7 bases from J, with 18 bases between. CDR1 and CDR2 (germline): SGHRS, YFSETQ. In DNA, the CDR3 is TGCGCCAGCAGCGCCCTGGAGGGGGCAGGAGAGCAGTACTTC. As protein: CASSALEGAGEQYF. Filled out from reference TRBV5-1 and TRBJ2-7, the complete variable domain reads KAGVTQTPRYLIKTRGQQVTLSCSPISGHRSVSWYQQTPGQGLQFLFEYFSETQRNKGNFPGRFSGRQFSNSRSEMNVSTLELGDSALYLCASSALEGAGEQYFGPGTRLTVT.

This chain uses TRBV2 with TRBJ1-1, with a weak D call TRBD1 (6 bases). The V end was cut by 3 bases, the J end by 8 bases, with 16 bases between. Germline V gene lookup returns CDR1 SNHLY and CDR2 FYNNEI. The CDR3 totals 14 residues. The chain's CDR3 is CASSEGDRSREAFF. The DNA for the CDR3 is TGTGCCAGCAGTGAGGGAGACAGGTCACGAGAAGCTTTCTTT.

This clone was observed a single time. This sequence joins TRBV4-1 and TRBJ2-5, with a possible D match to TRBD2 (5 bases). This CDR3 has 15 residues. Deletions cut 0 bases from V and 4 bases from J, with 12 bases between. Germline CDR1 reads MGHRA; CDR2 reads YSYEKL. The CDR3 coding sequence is TGCGCCAGCAGCCAAGATAGGTCCGGAGGAGAGACCCAGTACTTC. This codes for CASSQDRSGGETQYF.

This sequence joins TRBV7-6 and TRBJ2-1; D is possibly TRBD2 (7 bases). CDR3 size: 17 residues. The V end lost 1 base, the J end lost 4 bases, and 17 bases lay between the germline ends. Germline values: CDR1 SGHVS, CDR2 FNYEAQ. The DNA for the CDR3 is TGTGCCAGCAGCTTAGGGCTGGGGGGGGCGGGTTACAATGAGCAGTTCTTC. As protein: CASSLGLGGAGYNEQFF.